This is a list of T cell receptor beta chains from one sample in a study of CD8 T cells in Susac syndrome. MiXCR, run by TCRdb on the immunoSEQ multiplex PCR reads, gives a single entry per CDR3 protein. The profile shows about 160,000 distinct CDR3 sequences, approximately 94% of them singletons. Material: CD4+ T cells from PBMCs. All receptors derive from a human donor with multiple sclerosis. CDR3s include the opening cysteine and the closing phenylalanine or tryptophan. The D gene is left open where the match is weak. A clone size is listed for some rows: how often the clone was seen (once, few, many), or a class if it is expanded.

j_call clone_size v_call d_call cdr3_aa cdr3_nt
TRBJ1-6 - TRBV28 - CASSSHWAGLNSPLHF TGTGCCAGCAGTTCTCATTGGGCAGGACTCAATTCACCCCTCCACTTT
TRBJ2-2 - TRBV19 TRBD2 CASSITSGRIDTGELFF TGTGCCAGTAGTATCACTAGCGGGAGAATCGACACCGGGGAGCTGTTTTTT
TRBJ2-6 - TRBV12-5 TRBD1 CASGLVQGQIFSGANVLTF TGTGCTAGTGGTTTGGTACAGGGGCAGATCTTCTCTGGGGCCAACGTCCTGACTTTC
TRBJ1-3 - TRBV20-1 TRBD1 CSAITGEGMLDTIYF TGCAGTGCGATTACAGGGGAGGGTATGTTGGACACCATATATTTT
TRBJ2-2 - TRBV5-4 TRBD2 CASSLFLAGGRDAGELFF TGTGCCAGCAGTCTTTTCCTAGCGGGAGGAAGGGACGCCGGGGAGCTGTTTTTT
TRBJ1-5 - TRBV2 - CASSKDTAGNQPQHF TGTGCCAGCAGTAAGGACACGGCTGGGAATCAGCCCCAGCATTTT
TRBJ2-7 - TRBV5-1 - CASSLERDEQYF TGCGCCAGCAGCTTAGAGAGGGACGAGCAGTACTTC
TRBJ1-2 once TRBV7-9 TRBD1 CASSFGDRDGYTF TGTGCCAGCAGCTTCGGGGACAGGGATGGCTACACCTTC
TRBJ2-2 - TRBV12-3/TRBV12-4 - CASSLVGTGELFF TGTGCCAGCAGTTTAGTGGGTACCGGGGAGCTGTTTTTT
TRBJ2-7 once TRBV5-4 TRBD1 CASSIGTGGTYEQYF TGTGCCAGCAGCATCGGGACAGGGGGGACCTACGAGCAGTACTTC
TRBJ2-4 - TRBV20-1 - CSASLDPGIQYF TGCAGTGCTAGTCTGGACCCTGGCATTCAGTACTTC
TRBJ2-1 - TRBV20-1 TRBD2 CSARTSGQNSYNEQFF TGCAGTGCTAGGACTAGCGGGCAAAACTCCTACAATGAGCAGTTCTTC
TRBJ2-1 - TRBV9 - CASSVGGNYNEQFF TGTGCCAGCAGCGTAGGTGGGAACTACAATGAGCAGTTCTTC
TRBJ2-7 - TRBV11-1 - CASSLPNEQYF TGTGCCAGCAGCTTACCAAACGAGCAGTACTTC
TRBJ1-4 - TRBV7-3 - CASSLSADTALSF TGTGCCAGCAGCTTAAGTGCGGACACCGCACTATCTTTT
TRBJ1-1 - TRBV20-1 - CGGPDTRGPEAFF TGCGGGGGTCCGGACACGCGAGGGCCTGAAGCTTTCTTT
TRBJ2-3 - TRBV6-5 - CASRQGDTQYF TGTGCCAGCAGACAGGGAGATACGCAGTATTTT
TRBJ2-2 - TRBV2 - CASRATGELFF TGTGCCAGCAGGGCGACCGGGGAGCTGTTTTTT
TRBJ2-7 - TRBV12-3/TRBV12-4 TRBD2 CASSSRREGEQYF TGTGCCAGCAGTTCCCGCAGGGAGGGCGAGCAGTACTTC
TRBJ2-7 - TRBV6-6 - CASSYGGGGRPYEQYF TGTGCCAGCAGTTACGGTGGCGGAGGACGGCCCTACGAGCAGTACTTC
TRBJ1-5 - TRBV5-6 - CASSLGGVFKPQHF TGTGCCAGCAGCTTGGGTGGGGTTTTCAAGCCCCAGCATTTT
TRBJ2-1 - TRBV29-1 TRBD2 CSVLLLALRVEQFF TGCAGCGTTTTACTACTAGCGCTGAGGGTTGAGCAGTTCTTC
TRBJ1-5 - TRBV30 TRBD1 CAWSRSGGQPQHF TGTGCCTGGAGTAGGTCAGGGGGTCAGCCCCAGCATTTT
TRBJ2-2 - TRBV6-6 TRBD2 CASTPLAGAGELFF TGTGCCAGCACCCCACTAGCGGGAGCCGGGGAGCTGTTTTTT
TRBJ2-7 - TRBV28 TRBD2 CASLASGSHNEQYF TGTGCCAGCTTAGCCAGCGGGAGTCACAACGAGCAGTACTTC
TRBJ1-1 - TRBV16 - CASSPRALNTEAFF TGTGCCAGCAGCCCCCGGGCCTTGAACACTGAAGCTTTCTTT
TRBJ1-1 - TRBV10-3 - CAITPGRTMNTEAFF TGTGCCATCACCCCCGGACGGACCATGAACACTGAAGCTTTCTTT
TRBJ1-5 - TRBV28 - CASSTGSPSNQPQHF TGTGCCAGCTCGACCGGGTCCCCGAGCAATCAGCCCCAGCATTTT
TRBJ1-1 - TRBV18 - CASSPSGDTEAFF TGTGCCAGCTCACCGAGCGGTGATACTGAAGCTTTCTTT
TRBJ1-3 - TRBV29-1 - CSVVASGNTIYF TGCAGCGTTGTAGCCTCTGGAAACACCATATATTTT
TRBJ2-5 - TRBV28 - CATRLETQYF TGTGCCACCAGATTAGAGACCCAGTACTTC
TRBJ2-2 - TRBV30 - CAWSVVVGAGELFF TGTGCCTGGAGTGTCGTTGTGGGGGCCGGGGAGCTGTTTTTT
TRBJ2-5 - TRBV5-4 TRBD2 CASSLNWASGANPSKETQYF TGTGCCAGCAGCTTGAACTGGGCTAGCGGGGCGAACCCCTCCAAAGAGACCCAGTACTTC
TRBJ2-7 - TRBV29-1 - CSVEDSSYEQYF TGCAGCGTTGAGGACAGCTCCTACGAGCAGTACTTC
TRBJ2-5 - TRBV3-1 - CASSQKGQGEAQTQYF TGTGCCAGCAGCCAAAAGGGGCAGGGGGAGGCTCAGACCCAGTACTTC
TRBJ2-5 - TRBV5-6 - CASSRGGFGVRETQYF TGTGCCAGCAGCCGAGGGGGTTTCGGGGTTCGGGAGACCCAGTACTTC
TRBJ1-5 - TRBV4-1 - CASSQDKGTNQPQHF TGCGCCAGCAGCCAAGATAAAGGGACCAATCAGCCCCAGCATTTT
TRBJ2-5 once TRBV20-1 - CSASGLGFQETQYF TGCAGTGCTAGCGGTCTCGGCTTCCAAGAGACCCAGTACTTC
TRBJ2-1 once TRBV7-2 - CASSLTNYEQFF TGTGCCAGCAGCTTGACAAATTATGAGCAGTTCTTC
TRBJ2-7 - TRBV3-1 - CASSQVNRVGYEQYF TGTGCCAGCAGCCAAGTGAACAGGGTAGGGTACGAGCAGTACTTC
TRBJ1-3 once TRBV10-3 - CAISDPGNTIYF TGTGCCATCAGTGACCCGGGAAACACCATATATTTT
TRBJ2-2 - TRBV12-5 TRBD1 CASGGQGNGELFF TGTGCTAGTGGTGGACAGGGCAACGGGGAGCTGTTTTTT
TRBJ1-4 - TRBV20-1 - CSVGRVEKLFF TGCAGTGTGGGACGGGTGGAAAAACTGTTTTTT
TRBJ2-7 - TRBV13 TRBD2 CASSAPLGAGEAYEQYF TGTGCCAGCAGCGCCCCACTCGGAGCGGGAGAGGCCTACGAGCAGTACTTC
TRBJ1-1 - TRBV2 - CASSGVGAPEAFF TGTGCCAGCAGTGGGGTGGGGGCCCCTGAAGCTTTCTTT
TRBJ1-5 - TRBV11-2 - CASSLAGLENQPQHF TGTGCCAGCAGCTTAGCCGGGTTGGAGAATCAGCCCCAGCATTTT
TRBJ1-2 - TRBV5-6 - CASTFGWGSYNYGYTF TGTGCCAGCACCTTTGGATGGGGGTCTTACAACTATGGCTACACCTTC
TRBJ1-5 - TRBV6-2/TRBV6-3 - CASSPTTNQPQHF TGTGCCAGCAGCCCGACTACAAATCAGCCCCAGCATTTT
TRBJ1-1 - TRBV20-1 - CSALKAVGEAFF TGCAGTGCCCTGAAGGCAGTAGGGGAAGCTTTCTTT
TRBJ2-5 - TRBV12-3/TRBV12-4 TRBD1 CASRRDRVETQYF TGTGCCAGCAGGCGAGACAGGGTTGAGACCCAGTACTTC
TRBJ2-3 - TRBV20-1 - CSASGTSSTDTQYF TGCAGTGCTTCCGGGACTTCTAGCACAGATACGCAGTATTTT
TRBJ2-7 - TRBV12-3/TRBV12-4 - CASSPGHGYGEQYF TGTGCCAGCAGCCCGGGACACGGTTACGGCGAGCAGTACTTC
TRBJ2-3 - TRBV30 - CAWAELLDTQYF TGTGCCTGGGCCGAATTGTTGGATACGCAGTATTTT
TRBJ2-2 - TRBV7-9 - CASTLGDTGELFF TGTGCCAGCACCCTCGGGGACACCGGGGAGCTGTTTTTT
TRBJ2-3 - TRBV27 - CASSLGSWTDTQYF TGTGCCAGCAGTCTAGGCTCCTGGACAGATACGCAGTATTTT